This T cell receptor beta chain stems from a study of blood T cell repertoires in COVID-19. Original handling: Nucleated cell number was recorded as an estimate derived from reference gene primer amplification. The protocol was immunoSEQ multiplex PCR, while the TCRdb copy is restricted to in-frame clones and leaves out a portion. That table gives V, J and clone size, and the DNA gave D and trimming. The sample records 150,000 to 200,000 clones, about 89% being singletons. Adults between roughly 18 and 100 years of age took part from more than 20 US areas. Participants' own reports of clinical history determined their cohort assignment. What the recovered Cohort 3 donors had was two negative PCRs, clearance, or symptom resolution. The germline V and J ends were trimmed by 7 bases and 1 base, with 8 bases remaining between them. The CDR3 contains 13 residues. Germline V CDR1 and CDR2: MNHEY, SMNVEV (reference sequence).

The clonotype comes from a woman between 18 and 30 years old who had recovered from COVID-19. V gene TRBV27 combines with J gene TRBJ1-5; D call uncertain. Sequencing input: PBMCs or T cells enriched from blood (not recorded which). As DNA, the CDR3 is TGTGCCAGCACGGGAGGGAGCAATCAGCCCCAGCATTTT. It yields the protein CASTGGSNQPQHF.